These T cell receptor beta chains were read from a single sample in a study of immune cell composition in non-small cell lung cancer. Libraries were prepared by immunoSEQ multiplex PCR; TCRdb keeps only in-frame clonotypes and omits some of them. The sample lists under 11,000 clones, around 62% occurring once. Source material: lung tumor tissue. These receptors were taken from a human donor with non-small cell lung cancer. Both conserved end residues are part of each CDR3. The D gene is left open where the match is weak. Clone size appears in some rows only: once, few, many, or a class for an expanded clone.

>TRBV15|.|TRBD1|TRBJ1-5
TGTGCCACCAGCAGCGGGACAGGGACTATCAATCAGCCCCAGCATTTT
CATSSGTGTINQPQHF
>TRBV19|.|.|TRBJ1-5
TGTGCCAGTAGTATGCTTGTCCTTCTAGGTGGCAATCAGCCCCAGCATTTT
CASSMLVLLGGNQPQHF
>TRBV4-3|.|.|TRBJ2-6
TGCGCCAGCAGCCAAGATACCGGCTCTGGGGCCAACGTCCTGACTTTC
CASSQDTGSGANVLTF
>TRBV28|.|.|TRBJ1-5
TGTGCCAGCAGTTTATCAGGGCAGGGCAATCAGCCCCAGCATTTT
CASSLSGQGNQPQHF
>TRBV19|.|.|TRBJ2-3
TGTGCCAGTAGTGTGTCCCCCGGGGATACGCAGTATTTT
CASSVSPGDTQYF
>TRBV18|.|.|TRBJ2-5
TGTGCCAGCTCACCGCAGGGAGGCCAAGAGACCCAGTACTTC
CASSPQGGQETQYF
>TRBV7-9|.|TRBD2|TRBJ2-1
TGTGCCAGCAGCCGCGAGGGACTAGCAGTCTACAATGAGCAGTTCTTC
CASSREGLAVYNEQFF
>TRBV5-1|.|.|TRBJ1-3
TGCGCCAGCAGCTTGGGTTTCACAGGTCCCGGTGGAAACACCATATATTTT
CASSLGFTGPGGNTIYF
>TRBV5-4|.|TRBD2|TRBJ2-5
TGTGCCAGCAGCTTGCTTGAACTAGCGGACCAAGAGACCCAGTACTTC
CASSLLELADQETQYF
>TRBV5-1|.|.|TRBJ2-1
TGCGCCAGCAGCCAACAGGGCTATGAGCAGTTCTTC
CASSQQGYEQFF
>TRBV21-1|.|.|TRBJ2-1
TGTGCCAGCAGCAAAGCGATGGGACAAAATAATAGCCTTATCTACAATGAGCAGTTCTTC
CASSKAMGQNNSLIYNEQFF
>TRBV18|.|.|TRBJ2-5
TGTGCCAGCTCACCACCGGGGGGAGCAGAGACCCAGTACTTC
CASSPPGGAETQYF
>TRBV29-1|.|.|TRBJ1-5
TGCAGCGTTCAGGGAAATAGCAATCAGCCCCAGCATTTT
CSVQGNSNQPQHF
>TRBV19|.|TRBD2|TRBJ2-1
TGTGCCAGTAGTACACACCCCCCTCGCGGGACTAACAATGAGCAGTTCTTC
CASSTHPPRGTNNEQFF
>TRBV14|few|TRBD2|TRBJ2-5
TGTGCCAGCACCCTAGCGGGAGGTCCTATGGAGACCCAGTACTTC
CASTLAGGPMETQYF
>TRBV20-1|.|.|TRBJ2-7
TGCAGTCCCGACGGACTCTACGAGCAGTACTTC
CSPDGLYEQYF
>TRBV14|.|TRBD1|TRBJ2-5
TGTGCCAGCAGCCAAGTCGGGACAGCGTACCAAGAGACCCAGTACTTC
CASSQVGTAYQETQYF
>TRBV4-2|few|.|TRBJ2-7
TGTGCCAGCAGCCAAGTCTCCCAGGGGCCTTCCTACGAGCAGTACTTC
CASSQVSQGPSYEQYF
>TRBV2|few|TRBD1|TRBJ1-3
TGTGCCAGCAGTGGGCTTAGGACAGGGGAAGGAAACACCATATATTTT
CASSGLRTGEGNTIYF
>TRBV5-1|few|TRBD1|TRBJ2-5
TGCGCCAGCAGCTCCGACAGGGTGGGACAAGAGACCCAGTACTTC
CASSSDRVGQETQYF
>TRBV7-8|few|.|TRBJ1-1
TGTGCCAGCAGCTTAGGGGCAGGGTCGCGGAACACTGAAGCTTTCTTT
CASSLGAGSRNTEAFF
>TRBV29-1|.|.|TRBJ2-7
TGCAGCGTTGAAGATTCGGAGGAGCAGTACTTC
CSVEDSEEQYF
>TRBV29-1|.|.|TRBJ1-1
TGCAGCGGAAGGGAGGGGGGCACTGAAGCTTTCTTT
CSGREGGTEAFF
>TRBV28|few|TRBD2|TRBJ2-1
TGTGCCAGCAGTTTTGTCGCGTCTCGGACTAGCGGGAGGAAGTACAATGAGCAGTTCTTC
CASSFVASRTSGRKYNEQFF
>TRBV28|few|.|TRBJ1-2
TGTGCCAGCAGTCCTGGGCGCTTTCCTCCAGGCTACACCTTC
CASSPGRFPPGYTF
>TRBV11-3|.|.|TRBJ2-1
TGTGCCAGCAGCTTAGATGGCGGCGGGATCTACAATGAGCAGTTCTTC
CASSLDGGGIYNEQFF